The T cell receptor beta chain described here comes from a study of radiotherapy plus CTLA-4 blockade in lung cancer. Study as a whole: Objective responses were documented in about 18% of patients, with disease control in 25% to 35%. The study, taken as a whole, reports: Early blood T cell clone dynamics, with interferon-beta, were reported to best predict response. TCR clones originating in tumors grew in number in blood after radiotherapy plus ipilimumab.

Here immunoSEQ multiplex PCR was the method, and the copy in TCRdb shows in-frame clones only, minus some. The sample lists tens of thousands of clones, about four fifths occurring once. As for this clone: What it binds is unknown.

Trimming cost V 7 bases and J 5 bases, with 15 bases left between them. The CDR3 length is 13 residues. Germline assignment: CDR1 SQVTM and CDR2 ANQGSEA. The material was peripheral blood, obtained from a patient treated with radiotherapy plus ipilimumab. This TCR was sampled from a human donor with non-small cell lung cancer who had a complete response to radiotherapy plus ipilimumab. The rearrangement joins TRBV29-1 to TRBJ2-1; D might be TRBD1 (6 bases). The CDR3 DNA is TGCAGCGCGAATCCAGGGGCCGACAATGAGCAGTTCTTC. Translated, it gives CSANPGADNEQFF.